This T cell receptor (beta chain) was recovered during a study of response to subunit inactivated influenza vaccine. Study findings and constraints: The study's authors posited that every seasonal influenza vaccination enlists few new T cells.

TCRdb re-called the RT-PCR reads through MiXCR, storing one row per CDR3 protein. This table holds around 760,000 distinct CDR3 sequences, approximately 15% found once. Concerning this clonotype itself: Its antigen is still unknown.

The junction had 7 bases not matched to a gene; V was cut back by 3 bases and J by 5 bases. Looked up from germline, CDR1 is SQVTM and CDR2 is ANQGSEA. The CDR3 totals 13 residues. This receptor was identified in a man aged 50-59 years who received an inactivated influenza vaccine. This specimen consisted of PBMCs from blood, obtained 14 to 15 days before vaccination. The V call is TRBV29-1, the J call TRBJ2-7, with 7 bases matching TRBD1. The CDR3 loop is CSVEGTDVDEQYF. Written as DNA, the CDR3 is TGCAGCGTTGAGGGGACAGATGTTGACGAGCAGTACTTC.